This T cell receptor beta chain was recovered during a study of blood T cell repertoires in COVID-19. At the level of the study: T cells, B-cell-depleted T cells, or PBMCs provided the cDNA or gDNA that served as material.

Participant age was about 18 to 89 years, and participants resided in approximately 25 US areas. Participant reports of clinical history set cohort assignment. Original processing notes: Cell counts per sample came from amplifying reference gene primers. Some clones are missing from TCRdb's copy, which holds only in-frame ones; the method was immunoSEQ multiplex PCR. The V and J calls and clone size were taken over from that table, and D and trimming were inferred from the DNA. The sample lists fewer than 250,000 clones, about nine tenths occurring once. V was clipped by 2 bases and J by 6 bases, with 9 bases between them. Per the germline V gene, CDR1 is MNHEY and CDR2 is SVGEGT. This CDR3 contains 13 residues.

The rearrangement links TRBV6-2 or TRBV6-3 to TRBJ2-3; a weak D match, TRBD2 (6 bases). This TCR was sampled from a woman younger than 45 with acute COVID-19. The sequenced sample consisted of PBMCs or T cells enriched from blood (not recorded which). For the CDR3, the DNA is TGTGCCAGCAGTTACCCCGGAGGGGATACGCAGTATTTT. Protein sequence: CASSYPGGDTQYF.